The 10 T cell receptor beta chains presented below share a single source sample, sequenced in a study of vaccination and CD4 T cells after COVID-19. Time point: late sampling 161 to 241 days after vaccination in a few convalescent patients. From the PCR reads, TCRdb called clonotypes with MiXCR, one entry per CDR3 protein. The data contain about 33,000 distinct CDR3 sequences, around 39% of them singletons. This sample comprised CD4+ T cells from blood, obtained about 7 months after SARS-CoV-2 vaccination. These receptors were obtained from a human donor who had recovered from COVID-19.

The table lists this clonotype with a few counts. This chain joins TRBV20-1 and TRBJ2-1; D ambiguous. Trimming stripped 0 bases from V and 9 bases from J, with 9 bases between. This CDR3 is 12 amino acids long. Germline V lookup: CDR1 DFQATT, CDR2 SNEGSKA (reference sequence). The CDR3 bases are TGCAGTGCTAGAGATCCGAGGTCTGAGCAGTTCTTC. Translated: CSARDPRSEQFF.

The gene calls are TRBV5-1 and TRBJ2-5; D not certain. Germline values: CDR1 SGHRS, CDR2 YFSETQ. V gave up 0 bases and J gave up 2 bases, with 8 bases separating them. The CDR3 consists of 14 residues. The CDR3 reads CASSLAGGQETQYF. CDR3 bases: TGCGCCAGCAGCTTGGCAGGCGGACAAGAGACCCAGTACTTC.

This chain joins TRBV7-9 and TRBJ1-1, with unresolved D. The germline V and J ends were trimmed by 5 bases and 7 bases, with 14 bases remaining between them. This CDR3 region has 13 residues. Germline V gene data show CDR1 as SEHNR and CDR2 as FQNEAQ (reference sequence). CDR3 amino acids: CASSRPPVGEAFF. CDR3 in DNA: TGTGCCAGCAGCCGTCCCCCGGTAGGTGAAGCTTTCTTT.

CDR3 nucleotide sequence: TGTGCCAGCAGCTGGCCCGGGAAAGAGAACTCCTACGAGCAGTACTTC. Translation: CASSWPGKENSYEQYF. The chain carries TRBV7-9 and TRBJ2-7; a possible D gene is TRBD2 (5 bases). Germline-derived CDR1 and CDR2 are SEHNR and FQNEAQ (reference sequence). V was cut by 4 bases and J by 0 bases, with 16 bases left in between. There are 16 residues in the CDR3.

This clonotype was observed a few times. The CDR3 protein is CASSHSWPGYNSPLHF. In DNA, the CDR3 is TGTGCCAGCAGCCACTCCTGGCCGGGATATAATTCACCCCTCCACTTT. The genes are TRBV7-9 and TRBJ1-6; D call uncertain. CDR1 and CDR2 (germline): SEHNR, FQNEAQ (reference sequence). The CDR3 length is 16 residues. V gave up 5 bases and J gave up 4 bases, with 15 bases separating them.

The sample holds a few counts of this clonotype. The rearrangement joins TRBV28 to TRBJ1-2, with D unclear. Germline CDR1 reads MDHEN; CDR2 reads SYDVKM. V was trimmed by 4 bases and J by 0 bases, leaving 18 bases between them. CDR3 size: 17 residues. CDR3 DNA sequence: TGTGCCAGCAGTTCCCGGACTGTGTGGTCATCTAACTATGGCTACACCTTC. This gives the protein CASSSRTVWSSNYGYTF.

The CDR3 DNA is TGCAGTACAAAATGGCAGGGCAGCGGAAACACCATATATTTT. Its protein is CSTKWQGSGNTIYF. The chain couples TRBV20-1 to TRBJ1-3, with D possibly matching TRBD1 (5 bases). Germline-derived CDR1 and CDR2 are DFQATT and SNEGSKA (reference sequence). The CDR3 runs to 14 residues. Deletions cut 8 bases from V and 4 bases from J, with 18 bases between.

This clonotype was seen more than once but under ten times. The V gene is TRBV28, the J gene TRBJ2-7; 7 positions match TRBD1. The CDR3 has 16 residues. Losses at the gene ends were 6 bases for V and 5 bases for J; bases not matched to a gene: 16. CDR1 and CDR2 (germline): MDHEN, SYDVKM. The CDR3 is CASRQPPSGGQHEQYF. DNA of the CDR3: TGTGCCAGCAGGCAACCCCCCTCAGGGGGACAGCACGAGCAGTACTTC.

The rearrangement joins TRBV28 to TRBJ2-7; D assignment may be TRBD1 or TRBD2 (8 bases each). This CDR3 is 15 amino acids long. The germline CDR1 and CDR2 sequences are MDHEN and SYDVKM. The V end lost 6 bases, the J end lost 10 bases, and 25 bases lay between the germline ends. The CDR3: CASSPGGRETSEQYF. The CDR3 coding sequence is TGTGCCAGCAGCCCAGGGGGCAGGGAGACTAGCGAACAGTACTTC.

This clonotype has only a few counts. This sequence joins TRBV6-5 and TRBJ1-5, with D hard to call. The CDR3 consists of 15 residues. V lost 4 bases and J lost 5, with 15 bases in between. Per germline, CDR1 MNHEY and CDR2 SVGAGI. The CDR3 DNA reads TGTGCCAGCAGTTTAGACGCAACGCACCATCAGCCCCAGCATTTT. The encoded protein is CASSLDATHHQPQHF.